These T cell receptor beta chains were read from a single sample in a study of cytomegalovirus exposure and HLA in healthy donors. Measured with immunoSEQ multiplex PCR; TCRdb has only the in-frame clones, and not every one. Of roughly 250,000 clones in the sample, roughly 89% were seen once. The sequenced sample consisted of PBMCs. The receptors were gathered from a woman aged 18-29 years in good health and CMV-seronegative. The CDR3 runs from the conserved cysteine through the conserved F or W. D genes are given only for firm matches. Clone sizes are given selectively: once, few, many, or a class where the clone is expanded.

size: .; J: TRBJ2-4; D: TRBD1; length: 16; V: TRBV6-1; CDR3: CASSEAAGGAKNIQYF; DNA: TGTGCCAGCAGTGAAGCGGCAGGGGGAGCCAAAAACATTCAGTACTTC
size: .; J: TRBJ2-1; D: TRBD1; length: 16; V: TRBV5-1; CDR3: CASSLVAGTASHEQFF; DNA: TGCGCCAGCAGCTTGGTGGCCGGGACAGCGAGTCATGAGCAGTTCTTC
size: .; J: TRBJ1-1; D: .; length: 15; V: TRBV28; CDR3: CASSPTYDDSREAFF; DNA: TGTGCCAGCAGTCCCACATACGATGACAGCCGTGAAGCTTTCTTT
size: once; J: TRBJ2-5; D: .; length: 14; V: TRBV28; CDR3: CASSLSDWEETQYF; DNA: TGTGCCAGCAGTTTATCCGACTGGGAAGAGACCCAGTACTTC
size: .; J: TRBJ2-7; D: .; length: 14; V: TRBV6-5; CDR3: CASSFGGPSYEQYF; DNA: TGTGCCAGCAGTTTCGGGGGGCCCTCCTACGAGCAGTACTTC
size: once; J: TRBJ2-2; D: TRBD1; length: 14; V: TRBV28; CDR3: CASSAGTVSGELFF; DNA: TGTGCCAGCAGTGCCGGGACAGTGAGCGGGGAGCTGTTTTTT
size: once; J: TRBJ1-1; D: .; length: 13; V: TRBV4-2; CDR3: CASSQGGTTEAFF; DNA: TGTGCCAGCAGCCAAGGAGGAACGACTGAAGCTTTCTTT
size: .; J: TRBJ1-1; D: .; length: 16; V: TRBV28; CDR3: CASSLDLRESNTEAFF; DNA: TGTGCCAGCAGTTTGGATCTACGGGAATCTAACACTGAAGCTTTCTTT
size: .; J: TRBJ1-2; D: TRBD1; length: 13; V: TRBV6-5; CDR3: CATRDRGIEGYTF; DNA: TGTGCCACCCGGGACAGGGGGATTGAGGGCTACACCTTC
size: .; J: TRBJ1-2; D: .; length: 13; V: TRBV25-1; CDR3: CASRSDTNYGYTF; DNA: TGTGCCAGCAGATCGGACACTAACTATGGCTACACCTTC
size: .; J: TRBJ2-5; D: TRBD2; length: 14; V: TRBV28; CDR3: CASSSSGGQETQYF; DNA: TGTGCCAGCTCATCTAGCGGGGGGCAAGAGACCCAGTACTTC
size: .; J: TRBJ2-5; D: .; length: 14; V: TRBV9; CDR3: CASSVEGLEETQYF; DNA: TGTGCCAGCAGCGTAGAGGGGTTAGAGGAGACCCAGTACTTC
size: .; J: TRBJ1-1; D: .; length: 14; V: TRBV7-2; CDR3: CASSSAGRGTEAFF; DNA: TGTGCCAGCAGCTCAGCAGGGAGGGGCACTGAAGCTTTCTTT
size: .; J: TRBJ1-2; D: .; length: 15; V: TRBV5-1; CDR3: CASSQSQGSNYGYTF; DNA: TGCGCCAGCAGCCAATCCCAGGGGTCTAACTATGGCTACACCTTC
size: .; J: TRBJ2-1; D: TRBD2; length: 16; V: TRBV4-3; CDR3: CASSQRVSGGYNEQFF; DNA: TGCGCCAGCAGCCAGCGGGTGAGCGGGGGATACAATGAGCAGTTCTTC
size: .; J: TRBJ2-2; D: .; length: 14; V: TRBV28; CDR3: CASSPGKNTGELFF; DNA: TGTGCCAGCAGTCCCGGGAAAAACACCGGGGAGCTGTTTTTT
size: .; J: TRBJ1-1; D: TRBD1; length: 13; V: TRBV29-1; CDR3: CSVADRAVTEAFF; DNA: TGCAGCGTGGCGGACAGGGCGGTTACTGAAGCTTTCTTT
size: .; J: TRBJ2-3; D: TRBD1; length: 14; V: TRBV29-1; CDR3: CSVLRDSDTDTQYF; DNA: TGCAGCGTCCTCCGGGACAGTGACACAGATACGCAGTATTTT
size: once; J: TRBJ2-7; D: TRBD2; length: 14; V: TRBV27; CDR3: CASSLIAGPREQYF; DNA: TGTGCCAGCAGTTTAATAGCGGGGCCTCGCGAGCAGTACTTC
size: .; J: TRBJ2-1; D: .; length: 12; V: TRBV7-8; CDR3: CASSSQGNEQFF; DNA: TGTGCCAGCAGCTCACAGGGCAATGAGCAGTTCTTC
size: .; J: TRBJ2-5; D: .; length: 15; V: TRBV4-1; CDR3: CASSQEGRGDSAQYF; DNA: TGCGCCAGCAGCCAAGAGGGCAGGGGGGATTCGGCCCAGTACTTC
size: .; J: TRBJ2-4; D: TRBD1; length: 16; V: TRBV27; CDR3: CASKFQGAGAKNIQYF; DNA: TGTGCCAGCAAATTTCAGGGGGCGGGGGCCAAAAACATTCAGTACTTC
size: .; J: TRBJ1-3; D: .; length: 13; V: TRBV30; CDR3: CAWSGDSGNTIYF; DNA: TGTGCCTGGAGTGGAGACTCTGGAAACACCATATATTTT
size: .; J: TRBJ2-7; D: .; length: 15; V: TRBV4-1; CDR3: CASRPDSSRSYEQYF; DNA: TGCGCCAGCAGGCCCGACAGTTCTCGCTCCTACGAGCAGTACTTC
size: .; J: TRBJ2-4; D: .; length: 11; V: TRBV19; CDR3: CASRDRDLQYF; DNA: TGTGCCAGTAGAGACAGAGACCTTCAGTACTTC
size: .; J: TRBJ1-5; D: .; length: 14; V: TRBV6-5; CDR3: CASSPFREGQPQHF; DNA: TGTGCCAGCAGCCCCTTCAGGGAGGGTCAGCCCCAGCATTTT
size: .; J: TRBJ1-2; D: TRBD1; length: 12; V: TRBV29-1; CDR3: CSDLTGDYGYTF; DNA: TGCAGCGATCTGACAGGGGACTATGGCTACACCTTC
size: .; J: TRBJ1-1; D: .; length: 15; V: TRBV7-6; CDR3: CASSPRLDRNTEAFF; DNA: TGTGCCAGCAGCCCAAGATTGGACAGGAACACTGAAGCTTTCTTT
size: .; J: TRBJ1-2; D: TRBD1; length: 14; V: TRBV2; CDR3: CASSRDRGSHGYTF; DNA: TGTGCCAGCAGTAGGGACAGGGGGTCTCACGGCTACACCTTC
size: .; J: TRBJ2-1; D: .; length: 18; V: TRBV28; CDR3: CASSITAGGASSYNEQFF; DNA: TGTGCCAGCAGTATAACGGCTGGGGGGGCGAGCTCCTACAATGAGCAGTTCTTC
size: .; J: TRBJ2-7; D: TRBD2; length: 15; V: TRBV4-1; CDR3: CASSLEAGSSYEQYF; DNA: TGCGCCAGCAGCCTAGAAGCGGGGAGTTCCTACGAGCAGTACTTC
size: .; J: TRBJ2-1; D: .; length: 16; V: TRBV6-6; CDR3: CASSPIDSFPYNEQFF; DNA: TGTGCCAGCAGCCCCATAGACAGTTTCCCCTACAATGAGCAGTTCTTC
size: .; J: TRBJ1-1; D: .; length: 14; V: TRBV18; CDR3: CASSLQGVDTEAFF; DNA: TGTGCCAGCTCACTACAGGGCGTCGACACTGAAGCTTTCTTT
size: few; J: TRBJ1-2; D: TRBD1; length: 13; V: TRBV2; CDR3: CANLGQAFYGYTF; DNA: TGTGCCAATCTGGGACAGGCCTTCTATGGCTACACCTTC
size: .; J: TRBJ1-1; D: .; length: 10; V: TRBV29-1; CDR3: CSVRRVEAFF; DNA: TGCAGCGTTAGGAGGGTTGAAGCTTTCTTT
size: .; J: TRBJ1-1; D: .; length: 13; V: TRBV10-1; CDR3: CASSETVNTEAFF; DNA: TGCGCCAGCAGTGAGACAGTTAACACTGAAGCTTTCTTT
size: once; J: TRBJ2-7; D: TRBD1; length: 16; V: TRBV30; CDR3: CAWSVLWDSRFNEQYF; DNA: TGTGCCTGGAGTGTACTGTGGGACAGCCGTTTCAACGAGCAGTACTTC
size: .; J: TRBJ1-3; D: .; length: 15; V: TRBV5-1; CDR3: CASSLSGDSGNTIYF; DNA: TGCGCCAGCAGCTTGTCAGGGGATTCTGGAAACACCATATATTTT
size: .; J: TRBJ2-1; D: TRBD2; length: 18; V: TRBV15; CDR3: CATSRDRLLAGDYNEQFF; DNA: TGTGCCACCAGCAGAGACCGACTACTAGCGGGGGATTACAATGAGCAGTTCTTC
size: .; J: TRBJ2-3; D: .; length: 15; V: TRBV18; CDR3: CASSPLSGETDTQYF; DNA: TGTGCCAGCTCACCATTGTCAGGGGAAACAGATACGCAGTATTTT
size: .; J: TRBJ2-7; D: .; length: 14; V: TRBV15; CDR3: CATSRDGAVNEQYF; DNA: TGTGCCACCAGCAGAGATGGGGCAGTGAACGAGCAGTACTTC
size: .; J: TRBJ1-4; D: .; length: 13; V: TRBV10-2; CDR3: CASRRATNEKLFF; DNA: TGCGCCAGCAGGAGAGCAACTAATGAAAAACTGTTTTTT
size: .; J: TRBJ2-5; D: .; length: 14; V: TRBV19; CDR3: CASSTLLRVETQYF; DNA: TGTGCCAGTAGTACCCTATTGAGGGTGGAGACCCAGTACTTC
size: .; J: TRBJ1-1; D: TRBD1; length: 15; V: TRBV7-9; CDR3: CASSLGQGIYTEAFF; DNA: TGTGCCAGCAGCCTGGGACAGGGGATATACACTGAAGCTTTCTTT
size: .; J: TRBJ2-7; D: TRBD1; length: 14; V: TRBV29-1; CDR3: CSVEGTGFPYEQYF; DNA: TGCAGCGTTGAGGGGACAGGGTTTCCCTACGAGCAGTACTTC
size: .; J: TRBJ1-2; D: .; length: 15; V: TRBV7-9; CDR3: CASTTRPGTFYGYTF; DNA: TGTGCCAGCACCACGCGACCAGGGACTTTCTATGGCTACACCTTC